The rows below give T cell receptor beta chains drawn from one sample of a study of T cells after posttransplantation cyclophosphamide. TCRdb's table, derived via immunoSEQ multiplex PCR, lists solely in-frame clones and lacks some. This sample has some 5,000 clones, with about 80% found just once. The sample consisted of PBMCs, taken after an allogeneic stem cell transplant with a calcineurin inhibitor and methotrexate. The receptors derive from a male patient in his 40s who received an allogeneic stem cell transplant from an unrelated donor, was CMV-positive, and had chronic GVHD only. These T cells may partly come from the graft donor. Each CDR3 is given with its conserved first and last residue. A D gene is named only where the DNA matches it firmly. Clone size is given for some rows only: seen once, a few or many times, or a class if the clone is expanded.

clone size: NA; D gene: TRBD2; V gene: TRBV5-4; J gene: TRBJ2-7; CDR3 DNA: TGTGCCAGCAGCCGACCTAGCGGGGACCCCTACGAGCAGTACTTC; CDR3 protein: CASSRPSGDPYEQYF
clone size: NA; D gene: NA; V gene: TRBV27; J gene: TRBJ1-3; CDR3 DNA: TGTGCCAGCAGTTTGACCGGGGACATCTCTGGAAACACCATATATTTT; CDR3 protein: CASSLTGDISGNTIYF
clone size: few; D gene: NA; V gene: TRBV6-6; J gene: TRBJ1-5; CDR3 DNA: TGTGCCAGCAGTCAACAGGGATACCAGCCCCAGCATTTT; CDR3 protein: CASSQQGYQPQHF
clone size: NA; D gene: NA; V gene: TRBV12-5; J gene: TRBJ1-2; CDR3 DNA: TGTGCTAGTGCCTACCGCGGGGGGGGCGGCTACACCTTC; CDR3 protein: CASAYRGGGGYTF
clone size: few; D gene: TRBD2; V gene: TRBV10-1; J gene: TRBJ2-2; CDR3 DNA: TGCGCCAGCAGTGAAGGGACTAGCGGAAACGCGAACACCGGGGAGCTGTTTTTT; CDR3 protein: CASSEGTSGNANTGELFF
clone size: NA; D gene: TRBD2; V gene: TRBV7-6; J gene: TRBJ2-7; CDR3 DNA: TGTGCCAGCAGCTTAGGCCTTACGGGGGGGCAGGGCGAGCAGTACTTC; CDR3 protein: CASSLGLTGGQGEQYF
clone size: once; D gene: NA; V gene: TRBV2; J gene: TRBJ2-2; CDR3 DNA: TGTGCCAGCAGTTCCGAGGGAACAGCGAACACCGGGGAGCTGTTTTTT; CDR3 protein: CASSSEGTANTGELFF
clone size: NA; D gene: NA; V gene: TRBV2; J gene: TRBJ1-2; CDR3 DNA: TGTGCCAGCTCTATCGAGGTCCCTCCGGCTGGCTACACCTTC; CDR3 protein: CASSIEVPPAGYTF
clone size: NA; D gene: TRBD1; V gene: TRBV5-1; J gene: TRBJ1-2; CDR3 DNA: TGCGCCAGCAGAAACACGGACAGGGCAAATCGTGGCTACACCTTC; CDR3 protein: CASRNTDRANRGYTF
clone size: once; D gene: NA; V gene: TRBV6-1; J gene: TRBJ1-5; CDR3 DNA: TGTGCCTCTGTCTATCAAGGGGGGGATAATCAGCCCCAGCATTTT; CDR3 protein: CASVYQGGDNQPQHF
clone size: few; D gene: TRBD1; V gene: TRBV5-6; J gene: TRBJ2-7; CDR3 DNA: TGTGCCAGCAGCTACGGGGACAGGGGAGGTAGAGGCGAGCAGTACTTC; CDR3 protein: CASSYGDRGGRGEQYF
clone size: NA; D gene: NA; V gene: TRBV7-2; J gene: TRBJ1-1; CDR3 DNA: TGTGCCAGCAGCCTACGGGTGGGGAACACTGAAGCTTTCTTT; CDR3 protein: CASSLRVGNTEAFF
clone size: NA; D gene: TRBD1; V gene: TRBV6-4; J gene: TRBJ2-7; CDR3 DNA: TGTGCCAGCAGTCCCCCCGAGACAGGGGGCTCTTCCTACGAGCAGTACTTC; CDR3 protein: CASSPPETGGSSYEQYF
clone size: NA; D gene: NA; V gene: TRBV2; J gene: TRBJ1-5; CDR3 DNA: TGTGCCAGCAGTGGAGGAGGGTTGGGTGAGCCCCAGCATTTT; CDR3 protein: CASSGGGLGEPQHF
clone size: NA; D gene: NA; V gene: TRBV27; J gene: TRBJ2-7; CDR3 DNA: TGTGCCAGCTCCCCTACGGGTTACGAGCAGTACTTC; CDR3 protein: CASSPTGYEQYF
clone size: NA; D gene: TRBD1; V gene: TRBV5-1; J gene: TRBJ2-2; CDR3 DNA: TGCGCCAGCAGCTTGGGACAGGGGGCGTTCACCGGGGAGCTGTTTTTT; CDR3 protein: CASSLGQGAFTGELFF
clone size: NA; D gene: NA; V gene: TRBV2; J gene: TRBJ1-1; CDR3 DNA: TGTGCCAGCAGACAGGGAGTATTTTTAACGGAGAACACTGAAGCTTTCTTT; CDR3 protein: CASRQGVFLTENTEAFF
clone size: NA; D gene: TRBD1; V gene: TRBV2; J gene: TRBJ1-4; CDR3 DNA: TGTGCCAGCAGTCAAAGGGCCAGGGGGCATGGAAAACTGTTTTTT; CDR3 protein: CASSQRARGHGKLFF
clone size: once; D gene: TRBD2; V gene: TRBV7-2; J gene: TRBJ2-5; CDR3 DNA: TGTGCCAGCAGTTTTAGCGGGCAGTACCAAGAGACCCAGTACTTC; CDR3 protein: CASSFSGQYQETQYF
clone size: medium-sized; D gene: NA; V gene: TRBV4-3; J gene: TRBJ2-7; CDR3 DNA: TGCGCCAGCAGCCAAGAGCGGCAGCTCGTACGAGGGCAGTACTTC; CDR3 protein: CASSQERQLVRGQYF
clone size: few; D gene: NA; V gene: TRBV16; J gene: TRBJ1-1; CDR3 DNA: TGTGCCAGCAGCCAATTTGGCAGGGGTGGAGAGAACACTGAAGCTTTCTTT; CDR3 protein: CASSQFGRGGENTEAFF
clone size: NA; D gene: NA; V gene: TRBV18; J gene: TRBJ2-2; CDR3 DNA: TGTGCCAGTTCCGGGTCGCGGTCCAACACCGGGGAGCTGTTTTTT; CDR3 protein: CASSGSRSNTGELFF
clone size: NA; D gene: TRBD1; V gene: TRBV4-2; J gene: TRBJ1-2; CDR3 DNA: TGTGCCAGCAGCAATGGACAGGGTGATTATGGCTACACCTTC; CDR3 protein: CASSNGQGDYGYTF
clone size: NA; D gene: TRBD1; V gene: TRBV5-1; J gene: TRBJ1-1; CDR3 DNA: TGCGCCAGCAGCAACGACAGGGAAGGGAACACTGAAGCTTTCTTT; CDR3 protein: CASSNDREGNTEAFF
clone size: once; D gene: NA; V gene: TRBV7-6; J gene: TRBJ1-4; CDR3 DNA: TGTGCCAGCAGGGGGCGAAGGGGTGAAAAACTGTTTTTT; CDR3 protein: CASRGRRGEKLFF
clone size: NA; D gene: TRBD1; V gene: TRBV5-4; J gene: TRBJ1-1; CDR3 DNA: TGTGCCAGCAGCTTACAGGGGAGCTCGAGGTACACTGAAGCTTTCTTT; CDR3 protein: CASSLQGSSRYTEAFF
clone size: NA; D gene: NA; V gene: TRBV5-1; J gene: TRBJ1-2; CDR3 DNA: TGCGCCAGCTCGACAGACAACTATGGCTACACCTTC; CDR3 protein: CASSTDNYGYTF
clone size: once; D gene: TRBD2; V gene: TRBV7-7; J gene: TRBJ2-3; CDR3 DNA: TGTGCCAGCAGCTTAGGGGCGGGAGGGCCCACAGATACGCAGTATTTT; CDR3 protein: CASSLGAGGPTDTQYF
clone size: NA; D gene: TRBD1; V gene: TRBV5-1; J gene: TRBJ1-1; CDR3 DNA: TGCGCCAGCAGCCAAAACCCCCCGGGACAGGGTTACACTGAAGCTTTCTTT; CDR3 protein: CASSQNPPGQGYTEAFF
clone size: NA; D gene: NA; V gene: TRBV9; J gene: TRBJ1-1; CDR3 DNA: TGTGCCAGCAGCGCCAGGGGACACACTGAAGCTTTCTTT; CDR3 protein: CASSARGHTEAFF
clone size: NA; D gene: NA; V gene: TRBV5-5; J gene: TRBJ2-7; CDR3 DNA: TGTGCCAGCAGCTTGAATCTAGACGGTTACGAGCAGTACTTC; CDR3 protein: CASSLNLDGYEQYF
clone size: NA; D gene: TRBD1; V gene: TRBV2; J gene: TRBJ2-5; CDR3 DNA: TGTGCCAGCAGTGAATTTTTGGGACAGTCTCAAGAGACCCAGTACTTC; CDR3 protein: CASSEFLGQSQETQYF
clone size: NA; D gene: NA; V gene: TRBV12-2; J gene: TRBJ1-5; CDR3 DNA: TGTGCAAGTCGCGGTTCCGGGACAGGAAATTCTCAGCCCCAGCATTTT; CDR3 protein: CASRGSGTGNSQPQHF
clone size: NA; D gene: TRBD1; V gene: TRBV5-1; J gene: TRBJ2-3; CDR3 DNA: TGCGCCAGCAGCAGGGACAGGGCAGATACGCAGTATTTT; CDR3 protein: CASSRDRADTQYF
clone size: NA; D gene: NA; V gene: TRBV25-1; J gene: TRBJ2-3; CDR3 DNA: TGTGCCAGCAGTGAAAGAGAATCCCGCGCCCATCACACAGATACGCAGTATTTT; CDR3 protein: CASSERESRAHHTDTQYF
clone size: NA; D gene: TRBD1; V gene: TRBV29-1; J gene: TRBJ2-7; CDR3 DNA: TGCAGCGTTGTCCCCCGGGACAGCTCCTACGAGCAGTACTTC; CDR3 protein: CSVVPRDSSYEQYF
clone size: once; D gene: NA; V gene: TRBV6-5; J gene: TRBJ1-2; CDR3 DNA: TGTGCCAGCAGTCCAATGGACTGGTCCTATGGCTACACCTTC; CDR3 protein: CASSPMDWSYGYTF
clone size: NA; D gene: TRBD1; V gene: TRBV4-1; J gene: TRBJ2-7; CDR3 DNA: TGCGCCAGCAGCCCGGGGACAGACTCCTACGAGCAGTACTTC; CDR3 protein: CASSPGTDSYEQYF
clone size: NA; D gene: NA; V gene: TRBV4-2; J gene: TRBJ2-5; CDR3 DNA: TGTGCCAGCAGCCAAGCATCTAGTACAGAGACCCAGTACTTC; CDR3 protein: CASSQASSTETQYF
clone size: once; D gene: TRBD1; V gene: TRBV6-6; J gene: TRBJ1-1; CDR3 DNA: TGTGCCAGCAGCCCTCAGGGGGCGTTCTACACTGAAGCTTTCTTT; CDR3 protein: CASSPQGAFYTEAFF
clone size: NA; D gene: NA; V gene: TRBV5-1; J gene: TRBJ1-2; CDR3 DNA: TGCGCCAGCAGCCCCTTGGAGGGAGGGGATGGCTACACCTTC; CDR3 protein: CASSPLEGGDGYTF
clone size: NA; D gene: TRBD1; V gene: TRBV6-5; J gene: TRBJ1-5; CDR3 DNA: TGTGCCACCAGGGGGGGGATCGGCAATCAGCCCCAGCATTTT; CDR3 protein: CATRGGIGNQPQHF
clone size: NA; D gene: NA; V gene: TRBV5-6; J gene: TRBJ1-2; CDR3 DNA: TGTGCCAGCAGCCCCACCGACAGGCTAAAGGGGGGCTACACCTTC; CDR3 protein: CASSPTDRLKGGYTF
clone size: NA; D gene: TRBD2; V gene: TRBV19; J gene: TRBJ2-1; CDR3 DNA: TGTGCCAGTAGTATGGGACTAGCGGGAGAGCTTTCCTACAATGAGCAGTTCTTC; CDR3 protein: CASSMGLAGELSYNEQFF
clone size: NA; D gene: NA; V gene: TRBV4-3; J gene: TRBJ2-7; CDR3 DNA: TGCGCCAGCAGCATCCTTCCCGGACAGACCTACGAGCAGTACTTC; CDR3 protein: CASSILPGQTYEQYF
clone size: NA; D gene: NA; V gene: TRBV5-1; J gene: TRBJ1-6; CDR3 DNA: TGCGCCAGCAGCTTGACAGCTGGGGGGGGTTATAATTCACCCCTCCACTTT; CDR3 protein: CASSLTAGGGYNSPLHF
clone size: NA; D gene: NA; V gene: TRBV5-4; J gene: TRBJ1-6; CDR3 DNA: TGTGCCAGCAGCCCGCGGGACGGCAGCTTTAATTCACCCCTCCACTTT; CDR3 protein: CASSPRDGSFNSPLHF
clone size: NA; D gene: TRBD1; V gene: TRBV4-1; J gene: TRBJ1-5; CDR3 DNA: TGCGCCAGCAGCCAGACAGGGGAGAGCAATCAGCCCCAGCATTTT; CDR3 protein: CASSQTGESNQPQHF
clone size: once; D gene: NA; V gene: TRBV4-1; J gene: TRBJ2-5; CDR3 DNA: TGCGCCAGCAGCCAAGACGGGATGTACCAAGAGACCCAGTACTTC; CDR3 protein: CASSQDGMYQETQYF
clone size: NA; D gene: NA; V gene: TRBV5-4; J gene: TRBJ1-2; CDR3 DNA: TGTGCCAGCAGCAATAACAGGGATTCAGGCTACACCTTC; CDR3 protein: CASSNNRDSGYTF
clone size: NA; D gene: TRBD1; V gene: TRBV5-4; J gene: TRBJ1-2; CDR3 DNA: TGTGCCAGCAGCTTAGGGACAGCCTTTTTTAGGGATGGCTACACCTTC; CDR3 protein: CASSLGTAFFRDGYTF
clone size: NA; D gene: TRBD1; V gene: TRBV9; J gene: TRBJ2-7; CDR3 DNA: TGTGCCAGCAGCGCGTCAGGGGGCCCTACCTACGAGCAGTACTTC; CDR3 protein: CASSASGGPTYEQYF
clone size: once; D gene: TRBD2; V gene: TRBV6-5; J gene: TRBJ2-7; CDR3 DNA: TGTGCCAGCAGTTACAGTTGGGCCGGGACTAGCTACGAGCAGTACTTC; CDR3 protein: CASSYSWAGTSYEQYF
clone size: NA; D gene: TRBD1; V gene: TRBV19; J gene: TRBJ2-1; CDR3 DNA: TGTGCCAGTAGTTTGACAGGGGGCTCCTACAATGAGCAGTTCTTC; CDR3 protein: CASSLTGGSYNEQFF